These 17 T cell receptor beta chains originate from one sample sequenced in a study of blood T cell repertoires in COVID-19. Data came from immunoSEQ multiplex PCR; TCRdb stores just in-frame clones and leaves some out. The data contain roughly 500,000 clones, around 89% of them singletons. The source material was PBMCs or T cells enriched from blood (not recorded which). All receptors come from a woman aged 40 to 55 who had recovered from COVID-19.

V usage is TRBV19 and J usage is TRBJ1-1, with D tentatively TRBD1 (6 bases). V lost 3 bases to trimming and J lost 6 bases, with 23 bases between them. CDR3 length: 17 residues. In germline, CDR1 is LNHDA, CDR2 SQIVND (reference sequence). The chain's CDR3 is CASSIRGKGNGLSEAFF. The CDR3 bases are TGTGCCAGTAGTATCAGGGGCAAGGGAAACGGACTCTCTGAAGCTTTCTTT.

The chain uses TRBV5-6 and TRBJ2-5; D is perhaps TRBD1 (7 bases). Between the trimmed V and J ends, which lost 1 base and 9 bases, there was a span of 13 bases. The CDR3 length is 13 residues. Germline V gives CDR1 SGHDT, CDR2 YYEEEE. The CDR3 reads CASSLSAGGSQYF. The CDR3, as DNA: TGTGCCAGCAGCTTGTCGGCAGGGGGGTCCCAGTACTTC.

The chain has TRBV6-2 or TRBV6-3 and TRBJ1-1, with unresolved D. The ends were cut back, 6 bases at V and 1 base at J, with 12 bases in the middle. Germline values: CDR1 MNHEY, CDR2 SVGEGT. The CDR3 contains 14 residues. The CDR3 region is CASSDLVPNTEAFF. The CDR3 nucleotides read TGTGCCAGCAGCGACTTAGTACCGAACACTGAAGCTTTCTTT.

This clone showed up just once. The chain joins TRBV29-1 to TRBJ2-4; D is undetermined. This CDR3 spans 14 amino acids. Germline-derived CDR1 and CDR2 are SQVTM and ANQGSEA. V lost 4 bases and J lost 0, with 10 bases in between. This CDR3 reads CSVGYGAAKNIQYF. CDR3 sequence (DNA): TGCAGCGTTGGTTACGGTGCAGCCAAAAACATTCAGTACTTC. Looking up the rest from reference TRBV29-1 and TRBJ2-4 gives the full variable domain: SAVISQKPSRDICQRGTSLTIQCQVDSQVTMMFWYRQQPGQSLTLIATANQGSEATYESGFVIDKFPISRPNLTFSTLTVSNMSPEDSSIYLCSVGYGAAKNIQYFGAGTRLSVL.

This sequence joins TRBV18 and TRBJ1-2, with 8 bases matching TRBD1. CDR1 and CDR2 (germline): KGHSH, LQKENI. There are 14 residues in the CDR3. The trim removed 4 bases at V and 8 bases at J, leaving 9 bases unmatched. The DNA for the CDR3 is TGTGCCAGCTCACGCAGGACAGGGAGCGAGGGCTACACCTTC. Amino acid sequence: CASSRRTGSEGYTF.

The chain is built from TRBV7-9 and TRBJ2-5, with D tentatively TRBD2 (5 bases). Germline loops: CDR1 SEHNR, CDR2 FQNEAQ (reference sequence). V was clipped by 2 bases and J by 0 bases, with 7 bases between them. The CDR3 is 14 residues long. The CDR3 is CASSLRLNQETQYF. The DNA of the CDR3 is TGTGCCAGCAGCTTAAGACTAAACCAAGAGACCCAGTACTTC.

The genes are TRBV5-6 and TRBJ2-7; no firm D call. CDR1 SGHDT and CDR2 YYEEEE come from the germline V gene. Trimming stripped 0 bases from V and 5 bases from J, with 12 bases between. CDR3 length: 14 amino acids. The CDR3, as DNA: TGTGCCAGCAGCTTGGGCCAGATTGGCAACGAGCAGTACTTC. Amino acid sequence: CASSLGQIGNEQYF.

V gene TRBV13 combines with J gene TRBJ1-5; no definite D call. CDR1 PRHDT and CDR2 FYEKMQ come from the germline V gene (reference sequence). The CDR3 sequence is 15 residues long. Trimming removed 2 bases from V and 4 bases from J, with 12 bases in between. CDR3 region: CASSLRSSMNQPQHF. In DNA form, the CDR3 reads TGTGCCAGCAGCTTACGGTCGTCGATGAATCAGCCCCAGCATTTT.

This clone was observed once. The chain employs TRBV5-5 and TRBJ2-7; 7 bases agree with TRBD1. The CDR3 is 13 amino acids. CDR1 and CDR2 from the germline V gene are SGHKS and YYEKEE (reference sequence). Germline trimming cut 5 bases from V and 2 bases from J; bases unmatched to any gene: 4. The CDR3 DNA reads as TGTGCCAGCAGACCCGACAGGGCCTACGAGCAGTACTTC. Protein product: CASRPDRAYEQYF.

The rearrangement links TRBV10-1 to TRBJ2-3, with a weak D call TRBD2 (7 bases). Germline V gives CDR1 WNHNN, CDR2 SYGVQD (reference sequence). The CDR3 loop spans 19 amino acids. The germline V and J ends were trimmed by 2 bases and 9 bases, with 30 bases remaining between them. The CDR3 spells CASSERGGGSLAPPGTQYF. In DNA, the CDR3 is TGCGCCAGCAGTGAGAGAGGGGGGGGGTCTTTAGCGCCTCCGGGAACGCAGTATTTT.

A note on this clone: Other DNA sequences of this sample code for an identical CDR3. The chain couples TRBV12-3 or TRBV12-4 to TRBJ1-2; TRBD1 is a possible D gene (6 bases). The V end was cut by 3 bases, the J end by 6 bases, with 8 bases between. This CDR3 is built from 12 residues. The DNA of the CDR3 is TGTGCCAGCAGTTTCGAGGGGGATGGCTACACCTTC. Translated, it gives CASSFEGDGYTF.

The genes are TRBV5-1 and TRBJ1-2; a possible D gene is TRBD1 (6 bases). V lost 3 bases to trimming and J lost 11 bases, with 20 bases between them. The length of the CDR3 is 14 residues. Germline CDR1 SGHRS, CDR2 YFSETQ. The CDR3 bases are TGCGCCAGCAGCTGGGACCCCCCGGACAGTTCATACACCTTC. Its protein is CASSWDPPDSSYTF.

This rearrangement joins TRBV30 to TRBJ1-1; 7 nucleotides match TRBD1. Per the germline V gene, CDR1 is GTSNPN and CDR2 is SVGIG (reference sequence). V lost 4 bases, J lost 5 bases, and 7 bases stayed unmatched. The CDR3 contains 13 residues. Here the CDR3 DNA reads TGTGCCTGGATAATTGACAGGGCAACTGAAGCTTTCTTT. It codes for CAWIIDRATEAFF. The complete variable domain, with remaining parts taken from reference TRBV30 and TRBJ1-1, reads SQTIHQWPATLVQPVGSPLSLECTVEGTSNPNLYWYRQAAGRGLQLLFYSVGIGQISSEVPQNLSASRPQDRQFILSSKKLLLSDSGFYLCAWIIDRATEAFFGQGTRLTVV.

This chain links TRBV30 with TRBJ1-1; D is undetermined. Per germline, CDR1 GTSNPN and CDR2 SVGIG (reference sequence). The CDR3 is 11 amino acids. With 8 bases removed from V and 4 bases from J, the gap between germline ends came to 11 bases. In DNA form, the CDR3 reads TGTGCCGGCGGGAGGGTCACTGAAGCTTTCTTT. Translating it yields CAGGRVTEAFF.

This chain's CDR3 is CASSPRPTGEIETQYF. The CDR3 DNA is TGTGCCAGTAGTCCCCGCCCGACAGGGGAGATTGAGACCCAGTACTTC. This chain links TRBV19 with TRBJ2-5; 8 bases fit TRBD1. The V gene's germline CDR1 is LNHDA and CDR2 SQIVND (reference sequence). The CDR3 length is 16 residues. Losses at the gene ends were 5 bases for V and 5 bases for J; bases not matched to a gene: 13.

The chain is built from TRBV7-2 and TRBJ1-6; the D gene is possibly TRBD1 (5 bases). Germline CDR1 is SGHTA and CDR2 is FQGNSA. The CDR3 is 15 amino acids. Trimming cost V 3 bases and J 5 bases, with 11 bases left between them. The CDR3, as DNA: TGTGCCAGCAGCTTCAAGGGAGGGGATAATTCACCCCTCCACTTT. Protein product: CASSFKGGDNSPLHF.

The chain has TRBV10-2 and TRBJ2-7; 8 bases line up with TRBD1. Germline V gene sequence: CDR1 WSHSY, CDR2 SAAADI. With V trimmed by 8 bases and J by 3 bases, 3 bases remained unmatched. CDR3 length equals 12 residues. CDR3 loop: CASGGTGYEQYF. The CDR3 DNA follows: TGCGCCAGCGGGGGGACAGGCTACGAGCAGTACTTC.